In this sample, the clone carrying this T cell receptor beta chain turned up many times. Its antigen is still unknown. Trimming removed 1 base at V and 2 bases at J, with 11 bases between. Germline V gene data show CDR1 as SEHNR and CDR2 as FQNEAQ (reference sequence). The CDR3 loop spans 15 amino acids. The data belong to a study of identical twins. Each CDR3 protein is one row after TCRdb ran MiXCR on the 5' RACE reads. The sample consists of 700,000 to 950,000 distinct CDR3 sequences, roughly 12% of them appearing once. General study findings and limits: Weaker excess twin sharing was observed in beta out-of-frame sequences. The abundant beta clonotypes from cord blood had fewer insertions, and memory repertoires had none of this.

This same sample was also part of a study on yellow fever vaccine responses in identical twins. That paper adds: Reportedly, the T cell response mounted by twins to vaccine seemed partly convergent, partly personalized.

What was sequenced was PBMCs. This sequence was found in a woman aged 18-35 years in good health. The genes are TRBV7-9 and TRBJ1-1; D may be TRBD1 (5 bases). The CDR3, as DNA: TGTGCCAGCAGCTTAGTCGCCGGGGGAAACACTGAAGCTTTCTTT. This sequence encodes CASSLVAGGNTEAFF.